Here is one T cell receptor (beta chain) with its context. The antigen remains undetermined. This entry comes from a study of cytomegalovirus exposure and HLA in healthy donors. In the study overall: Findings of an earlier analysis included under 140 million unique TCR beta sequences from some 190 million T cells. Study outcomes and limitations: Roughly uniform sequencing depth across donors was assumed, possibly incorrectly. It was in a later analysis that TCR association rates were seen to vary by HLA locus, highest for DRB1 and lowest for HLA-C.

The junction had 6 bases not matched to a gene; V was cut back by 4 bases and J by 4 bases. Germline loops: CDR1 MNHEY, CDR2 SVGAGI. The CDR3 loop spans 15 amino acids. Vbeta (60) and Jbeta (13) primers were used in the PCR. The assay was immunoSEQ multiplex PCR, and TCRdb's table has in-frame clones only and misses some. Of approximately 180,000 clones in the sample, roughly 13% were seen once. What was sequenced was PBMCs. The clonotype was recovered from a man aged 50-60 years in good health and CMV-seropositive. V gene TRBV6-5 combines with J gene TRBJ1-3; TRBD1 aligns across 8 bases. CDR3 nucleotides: TGTGCCAGCAGTTTCCAGACAGGGGTAGGAAACACCATATATTTT. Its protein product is CASSFQTGVGNTIYF.